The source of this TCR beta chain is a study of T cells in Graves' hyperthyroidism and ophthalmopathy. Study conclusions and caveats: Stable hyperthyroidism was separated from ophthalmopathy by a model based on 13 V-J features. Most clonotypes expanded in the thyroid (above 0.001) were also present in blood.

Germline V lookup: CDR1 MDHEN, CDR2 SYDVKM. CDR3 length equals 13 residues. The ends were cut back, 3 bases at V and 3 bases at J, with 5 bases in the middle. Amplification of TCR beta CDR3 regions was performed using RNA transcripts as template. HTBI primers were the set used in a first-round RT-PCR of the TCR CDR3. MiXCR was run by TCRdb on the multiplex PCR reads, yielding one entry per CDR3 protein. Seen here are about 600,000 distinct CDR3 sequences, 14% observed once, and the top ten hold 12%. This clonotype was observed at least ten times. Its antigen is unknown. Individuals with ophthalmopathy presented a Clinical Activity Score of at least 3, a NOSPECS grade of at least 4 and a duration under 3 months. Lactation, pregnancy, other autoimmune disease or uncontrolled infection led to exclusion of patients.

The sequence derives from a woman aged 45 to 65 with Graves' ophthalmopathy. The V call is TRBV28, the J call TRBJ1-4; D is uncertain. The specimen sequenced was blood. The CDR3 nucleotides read TGTGCCAGCAGTTTTCCAGCTAATGAAAAACTGTTTTTT. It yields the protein CASSFPANEKLFF.